Listed below are T cell receptor beta chains from one sample, sequenced in a study of T-cell memory formation after mild COVID-19. TCRdb re-analysed the 5' RACE reads in MiXCR, keeping a single row per CDR3 protein. The profile shows under 550,000 distinct CDR3 sequences, 18% of them singletons. The sequencing input was PBMCs or a T cell subset sorted from them (not recorded which). The receptors shown here come from an adult woman who had mild COVID-19 (a few samples of this study predate the infection). Cell type and time point are not known. The CDR3 runs from the conserved cysteine through the conserved F or W. Each record gives: CDR3 length, D gene, V gene, clone size, J gene, CDR3 protein, CDR3 DNA. A D gene is named only where the DNA matches it firmly. Only some rows state a clone size, as once, few, many or a class for expanded clones.

>14|TRBD1|TRBV4-3|NA|TRBJ1-1
CASSTTYRGLEAFF
TGCGCCAGCAGCACGACGTACAGGGGACTTGAAGCTTTCTTT
>13|NA|TRBV20-1|NA|TRBJ2-5
CSESGTAGETQYF
TGCAGTGAGTCCGGGACCGCGGGGGAGACCCAGTACTTC
>15|NA|TRBV7-9|few|TRBJ1-5
CASSFGGSGNQPQHF
TGTGCCAGCAGCTTTGGAGGGTCAGGAAATCAGCCCCAGCATTTT
>15|NA|TRBV30|NA|TRBJ1-1
CAWSVGALGVTEAFF
TGTGCCTGGAGTGTAGGCGCGTTAGGGGTCACTGAAGCTTTCTTT
>14|NA|TRBV24-1|few|TRBJ1-5
CATSDRAGFQPQHF
TGTGCCACCAGTGACAGAGCAGGGTTTCAGCCCCAGCATTTT
>16|NA|TRBV6-2/TRBV6-3|NA|TRBJ2-2
CASSSGLTVNTGELFF
TGTGCCAGCAGTTCCGGATTGACAGTCAACACCGGGGAGCTGTTTTTT
>16|NA|TRBV3-1|NA|TRBJ2-3
CASSATGNSRGDTQYF
TGTGCCAGCAGCGCGACGGGGAATTCTCGTGGAGATACGCAGTATTTT
>16|TRBD2|TRBV5-6|NA|TRBJ2-1
CASSFALLAGYNEQFF
TGTGCCAGCAGCTTCGCCCTACTAGCGGGTTACAATGAGCAGTTCTTC
>16|NA|TRBV24-1|NA|TRBJ2-5
CATSERGGRGQETQYF
TGTGCCACCAGTGAAAGGGGGGGTCGAGGACAAGAGACCCAGTACTTC
>14|TRBD1|TRBV5-1|NA|TRBJ1-1
CASSFTGGAGRAFF
TGCGCCAGCAGTTTTACAGGGGGCGCCGGTCGGGCTTTCTTT
>13|NA|TRBV6-1|few|TRBJ1-1
CASSETLSPEAFF
TGTGCCAGCAGTGAAACATTGAGCCCTGAAGCTTTCTTT
>11|NA|TRBV6-5|few|TRBJ1-2
CASKSGYGYTF
TGTGCCAGCAAGAGCGGCTATGGCTACACCTTC
>17|TRBD1|TRBV12-3/TRBV12-4|many|TRBJ1-6
CASSLRTGARYNSPLHF
TGTGCCAGCAGTCTCCGGACAGGGGCTAGATATAATTCACCCCTCCACTTT
>14|NA|TRBV12-3/TRBV12-4|NA|TRBJ1-6
CASSLGSANSPLHF
TGTGCCAGCAGTTTAGGGTCAGCTAATTCACCCCTCCACTTT
>16|TRBD1|TRBV3-1|few|TRBJ1-1
CASSHPTGTVNTEAFF
TGTGCCAGCAGCCATCCTACCGGGACAGTGAACACTGAAGCTTTCTTT
>14|NA|TRBV11-2|few|TRBJ2-3
CASSLRLHTDTQYF
TGTGCCAGCAGCCTTCGACTGCACACAGATACGCAGTATTTT
>10|NA|TRBV20-1|few|TRBJ2-5
CSVRGETQYF
TGCAGCGTACGTGGGGAGACCCAGTACTTC
>13|TRBD1|TRBV7-2|NA|TRBJ2-7
CASSPRQGGEQYF
TGTGCCAGCAGCCCTAGACAGGGGGGAGAGCAGTACTTC
>16|TRBD2|TRBV19|few|TRBJ2-5
CASSLDPSLAGGTQYF
TGTGCCAGTAGCCTCGACCCATCTTTAGCGGGGGGGACCCAGTACTTC
>13|NA|TRBV2|NA|TRBJ1-5
CASSGGINQPQHF
TGTGCCAGCAGCGGTGGGATCAATCAGCCCCAGCATTTT
>13|NA|TRBV11-1|few|TRBJ1-1
CASSPKQGTEAFF
TGTGCCAGCAGCCCGAAGCAGGGTACTGAAGCTTTCTTT
>15|TRBD1|TRBV7-2|NA|TRBJ1-1
CASSPWTGWNTEAFF
TGTGCCAGCAGCCCATGGACAGGATGGAACACTGAAGCTTTCTTT
>12|NA|TRBV6-5|few|TRBJ2-7
CASNLEFYEQYF
TGTGCCAGCAACCTCGAGTTTTACGAGCAGTACTTC
>14|NA|TRBV9|NA|TRBJ1-2
CASRKGALDYGYTF
TGTGCCAGCAGGAAAGGGGCCCTTGACTATGGCTACACCTTC
>14|NA|TRBV7-9|NA|TRBJ1-2
CATTAGTAYYGYTF
TGTGCCACAACAGCAGGGACGGCCTACTATGGCTACACCTTC
>14|TRBD1|TRBV27|NA|TRBJ2-3
CASSDRGITDTQYF
TGTGCCAGCAGTGACAGGGGCATCACAGATACGCAGTATTTT
>14|NA|TRBV29-1|NA|TRBJ2-1
CSVEDVSSYNEQFF
TGCAGCGTTGAGGATGTCAGTTCCTACAATGAGCAGTTCTTC
>14|NA|TRBV7-2|few|TRBJ1-6
CASSPAATSGPLHF
TGTGCCAGCAGCCCAGCCGCAACAAGCGGACCCCTCCACTTT
>13|NA|TRBV7-9|NA|TRBJ1-1
CASSPPRGEGAFF
TGTGCCAGCAGTCCCCCCCGGGGGGAGGGGGCTTTCTTT
>11|NA|TRBV12-3/TRBV12-4|NA|TRBJ2-1
CASNLNNEQFF
TGTGCCAGCAACCTTAACAATGAGCAGTTCTTC
>12|NA|TRBV12-3/TRBV12-4|NA|TRBJ1-2
CASRSQGGGYTF
TGTGCCAGCAGATCACAGGGTGGTGGCTACACCTTC
>14|NA|TRBV7-2|medium-sized|TRBJ1-1
CASSLRGVRTEAFF
TGTGCCAGCAGCCTACGTGGGGTAAGGACTGAAGCTTTCTTT
>13|NA|TRBV15|NA|TRBJ2-3
CATSRGGRNTQYF
TGTGCCACCAGCAGAGGAGGGCGCAATACGCAGTATTTT
>15|NA|TRBV4-2|many|TRBJ2-1
CASSQETGTYNEQFF
TGTGCCAGCAGCCAAGAAACGGGAACCTACAATGAGCAGTTCTTC
>17|NA|TRBV7-3|NA|TRBJ2-6
CASSLTWTASGANVLTF
TGTGCCAGCAGCTTAACGTGGACAGCCTCTGGGGCCAACGTCCTGACTTTC
>13|NA|TRBV27|NA|TRBJ1-1
CASRGILNTEAFF
TGTGCCAGTAGGGGCATTCTTAACACTGAAGCTTTCTTT
>16|TRBD1|TRBV2|NA|TRBJ2-6
CASSSDRSSGANVLTF
TGTGCCAGCAGTTCGGACAGGTCGTCTGGGGCCAACGTCCTGACTTTC
>13|NA|TRBV12-3/TRBV12-4|NA|TRBJ1-2
CASNAGRGDGYTF
TGTGCCAGCAACGCAGGGAGAGGGGATGGCTACACCTTC
>15|NA|TRBV5-1|NA|TRBJ2-1
CASSLIGGPYNEQFF
TGCGCCAGCAGCTTGATCGGCGGTCCTTACAATGAGCAGTTCTTC
>13|NA|TRBV7-2|few|TRBJ2-3
CASSLGNSDTQYF
TGTGCCAGCAGCCTCGGTAACTCAGATACGCAGTATTTT
>14|NA|TRBV4-3|few|TRBJ2-7
CASSQVGGSYEQYF
TGCGCCAGCAGCCAAGTTGGCGGCTCCTACGAGCAGTACTTC
>15|NA|TRBV29-1|NA|TRBJ1-3
CSVVRGGLSGNTIYF
TGCAGCGTTGTCCGGGGAGGCCTCTCTGGAAACACCATATATTTT
>17|TRBD1|TRBV4-2|few|TRBJ1-2
CASSHEWTGGGPDGYTF
TGTGCCAGCAGCCACGAATGGACAGGCGGGGGACCTGATGGCTACACCTTC
>15|NA|TRBV4-1|few|TRBJ2-1
CASSQDGETYNEQFF
TGCGCCAGCAGCCAAGATGGGGAAACCTACAATGAGCAGTTCTTC
>13|NA|TRBV12-5|few|TRBJ2-1
CASGTVGDNEQFF
TGTGCTAGTGGTACGGTGGGGGACAATGAGCAGTTCTTC
>15|TRBD2|TRBV6-1|many|TRBJ2-3
CASRDTSAFGDTQYF
TGTGCCAGCAGGGATACTAGCGCCTTTGGGGATACGCAGTATTTT
>17|NA|TRBV18|NA|TRBJ2-3
CASSRGGGIASTDTQYF
TGTGCCAGCTCCCGCGGGGGCGGAATCGCTAGCACAGATACGCAGTATTTT
>13|NA|TRBV29-1|NA|TRBJ1-1
CSVVGSSVTEAFF
TGCAGCGTTGTTGGATCCTCGGTTACTGAAGCTTTCTTT
>15|NA|TRBV5-1|NA|TRBJ2-7
CASSRGTGTTYEQYF
TGCGCCAGCAGCAGGGGAACCGGGACAACCTACGAGCAGTACTTC
>15|NA|TRBV9|few|TRBJ2-1
CASSVASGAYNEQFF
TGTGCCAGCAGCGTAGCAAGCGGAGCCTACAATGAGCAGTTCTTC
>15|TRBD1|TRBV6-6|NA|TRBJ2-2
CASSQDRGVAGELFF
TGTGCCAGCAGCCAAGACAGGGGGGTAGCCGGGGAGCTGTTTTTT
>16|TRBD2|TRBV6-2/TRBV6-3|NA|TRBJ2-6
CASSWAREGGVHVLTF
TGTGCCAGCAGTTGGGCCCGGGAGGGTGGGGTCCACGTCCTGACTTTC
>11|NA|TRBV20-1|NA|TRBJ2-1
CSADRAGEQFF
TGCAGTGCCGACCGTGCGGGGGAGCAGTTCTTC
>16|NA|TRBV12-3/TRBV12-4|NA|TRBJ2-3
CASSFQGEWATDTQYF
TGTGCCAGCAGTTTTCAGGGAGAATGGGCCACAGATACGCAGTATTTT
>15|NA|TRBV4-2|few|TRBJ2-1
CASSQPGVLGNEQFF
TGTGCCAGCAGCCAACCGGGAGTTTTGGGCAATGAGCAGTTCTTC
>22|TRBD1|TRBV7-8|few|TRBJ1-3
CASSFPSLPGQGRRSSGNTIYF
TGTGCCAGCAGCTTCCCATCACTACCGGGACAGGGTAGAAGGAGCTCTGGAAACACCATATATTTT
>14|NA|TRBV7-9|once|TRBJ2-7
CASSPGVGVGEQYF
TGTGCCAGCAGCCCTGGGGTTGGGGTTGGAGAGCAGTACTTC
>15|NA|TRBV2|few|TRBJ2-2
CATRVGGLDTGELFF
TGTGCCACCCGGGTCGGGGGTTTGGACACCGGGGAGCTGTTTTTT
>14|NA|TRBV4-1|NA|TRBJ2-7
CASSHADSSYEQYF
TGCGCCAGCAGCCATGCCGACAGCTCCTACGAGCAGTACTTC